Shown below are 10 T cell receptor beta chains from a single sample sequenced in a study of OX40 agonist ivuxolimab in advanced cancers. Some clones are missing from TCRdb's copy, which holds only in-frame ones; the method was immunoSEQ multiplex PCR. The data show tens of thousands of clones, around nine tenths seen once. The sequencing used CD4+ or CD8+ T cells sorted from blood, collected in a trial of the OX40 agonist ivuxolimab. These receptors all come from an adult with an advanced solid tumor such as melanoma, head and neck, liver or kidney cancer.

The chain uses TRBV2 and TRBJ1-3, with a tentative D call TRBD1 (5 bases). V was cut by 6 bases and J by 8 bases, with 8 bases left in between. CDR3 size: 11 residues. In germline, CDR1 is SNHLY, CDR2 FYNNEI. CDR3 region: CASRGGDTIYF. CDR3 DNA sequence: TGTGCCAGCAGGGGGGGAGACACCATATATTTT.

The chain links TRBV19 to TRBJ1-5; D not resolved. V gave up 1 base and J gave up 5 bases, with 9 bases separating them. Germline CDR1 and CDR2: LNHDA and SQIVND (reference sequence). The CDR3 sequence is 14 residues long. This CDR3 reads CASSIAAGHQPQHF. The CDR3 DNA reads as TGTGCCAGTAGTATAGCAGCGGGCCATCAGCCCCAGCATTTT.

The chain employs TRBV9 and TRBJ1-3; D uncertain. CDR3 length: 16 residues. The ends were cut back, 0 bases at V and 0 bases at J, with 10 bases in the middle. Germline assignment: CDR1 SGDLS and CDR2 YYNGEE. CDR3: CASSVDVGYSGNTIYF. The CDR3 DNA reads as TGTGCCAGCAGCGTAGATGTAGGCTACTCTGGAAACACCATATATTTT.

The rearrangement links TRBV6-5 to TRBJ2-7; 7 nucleotides agree with TRBD1. Trimming at V came to 6 bases and at J to 1 base, leaving 9 bases not matched to a gene. Germline CDR1 and CDR2: MNHEY and SVGAGI. There are 15 residues in the CDR3. The CDR3 DNA follows: TGTGCCAGCAGCCTCCGACAGGGACCTTCCTACGAGCAGTACTTC. This translates into CASSLRQGPSYEQYF.

The CDR3 DNA sequence: TGCGCCAGCAGCCAAGAGGCGGAGATCTCCTACGAGCAGTACTTC. Its protein product is CASSQEAEISYEQYF. The gene calls are TRBV4-3 and TRBJ2-7; D is ambiguous. V was pared by 0 bases and J by 0 bases, with 9 bases between. The CDR3 extends over 15 amino acids. Germline V CDR1 and CDR2: LGHNA, YSLEER.

The chain has TRBV5-1 and TRBJ2-2; 7 positions agree with TRBD1. Per germline, CDR1 SGHRS and CDR2 YFSETQ. The CDR3 runs 15 residues. V shed 6 bases and J 0 bases; nucleotides not matched to a gene: 5. CDR3 coding DNA: TGCGCCAGCATTCAGGGGGTAACGAACACCGGGGAGCTGTTTTTT. Protein: CASIQGVTNTGELFF.

The J gene is TRBJ1-1, the V gene TRBV5-1; no clear D gene. This CDR3 region has 13 residues. V lost 0 bases, J lost 8 bases, and 11 bases lay in between. The germline V gene has CDR1 SGHRS and CDR2 YFSETQ. CDR3 DNA sequence: TGCGCCAGCAGCTTGGACAGTTTAACCGAAGCTTTCTTT. It yields the protein CASSLDSLTEAFF. Together with reference TRBV5-1 and TRBJ1-1, the CDR3 gives the full variable domain: KAGVTQTPRYLIKTRGQQVTLSCSPISGHRSVSWYQQTPGQGLQFLFEYFSETQRNKGNFPGRFSGRQFSNSRSEMNVSTLELGDSALYLCASSLDSLTEAFFGQGTRLTVV.

The V gene is TRBV18, the J gene TRBJ2-1; 10 nucleotides line up with TRBD2. The CDR3 length is 20 residues. After removal of 4 bases from V and 4 bases from J, the junction contained 19 bases not matched to a gene. From germline, CDR1 is KGHSH and CDR2 LQKENI. The CDR3 sequence: CASSLYRSTDSGGRYNEQFF. The CDR3 nucleotides read TGTGCCAGCTCACTTTATCGATCGACCGATAGCGGGGGGAGATACAATGAGCAGTTCTTC. The whole variable domain, filled in from reference TRBV18 and TRBJ2-1, reads NAGVMQNPRHLVRRRGQEARLRCSPMKGHSHVYWYRQLPEEGLKFMVYLQKENIIDESGMPKERFSAEFPKEGPSILRIQQVVRGDSAAYFCASSLYRSTDSGGRYNEQFFGPGTRLTVL.

The CDR3 sequence: CASSLWGGDNEQFF. CDR3 DNA: TGTGCCAGCAGCTTATGGGGCGGGGACAATGAGCAGTTCTTC. The rearrangement uses TRBV11-3 and TRBJ2-1, with a tentative D call TRBD2 (6 bases). The CDR3 is 14 amino acids. Germline values: CDR1 SGHNT, CDR2 YENEEA. The V end lost 2 bases, the J end lost 5 bases, and 10 bases lay between the germline ends.

This chain joins TRBV5-4 and TRBJ2-7; 10 bases align to TRBD2. CDR1 is SGHNT and CDR2 is YYREEE in the germline V gene (reference sequence). The CDR3 runs to 13 residues. Trimming removed 7 bases from V and 3 bases from J; junction bases left unmatched: 4. Here the CDR3 reads CASHGTSDYEQYF. Here the CDR3 DNA reads TGTGCCAGCCACGGGACTAGCGACTACGAGCAGTACTTC.